This T cell receptor (beta chain) appears in the sequencing data of a study of blood T cells in healthy people across ages. V gave up 2 bases and J gave up 9 bases, with 14 bases separating them. Per germline, CDR1 MNHEY and CDR2 SMNVEV (reference sequence). CDR3 length: 14 residues. PCR was performed a second time for about 7 to 12 cycles using a sample-barcoded 5' primer and a J-beta primer mix. Using its own MiXCR run on the 5' RACE reads, TCRdb lists one record per CDR3 protein. The sample holds 1.5 million to 2 million distinct CDR3 sequences, under 30% seen once. The TCR sequence derives from a woman aged 25 to 39 in good health. This chain joins TRBV27 and TRBJ2-4, with D tentatively TRBD1 (5 bases). The material sequenced was blood. The chain's CDR3 is CASSLLGQGGIQYF. CDR3 sequence (DNA): TGTGCCAGCAGTTTACTCGGTCAGGGTGGCATTCAGTACTTC.